This TCR beta chain was sequenced in a study of beta chain features in type 1 diabetes. About the research overall: Patients and healthy donors were similar in age, gender and cell yields.

General study results and limits: TCRB CDR3s were moderately but significantly shorter in Type 1 diabetes patients in all four CD4+ subsets. The naive, central memory and Treg TCRB repertoires showed an apparent similarity that was greater among patients than among healthy donors.

V was trimmed by 2 bases and J by 5 bases, leaving 6 bases between them. This CDR3 contains 12 residues. Germline V CDR1 and CDR2: LNHDA, SQIVND (reference sequence). Per donor, one heparinised blood draw averaged around 0.12 L. Reverse transcribing all isolated RNA meant expressed TCRB transcripts were sequenced. Using immunoSEQ multiplex PCR, the repertoire was profiled, and TCRdb retains in-frame clones only, with some absent. Found here are fewer than 450,000 clones, roughly 13% of them singletons; the top ten hold over 0.014%. As to this clone: Antigen: not known. This CDR3 is also generated by other DNA sequences in the sample.

The clonotype originates from a woman between 18 and 30 years old with type 1 diabetes. Sequences were obtained from naive CD4+ T cells from blood. The chain couples TRBV19 to TRBJ1-2, with TRBD1 as a possible D gene (5 bases). Written as DNA, the CDR3 is TGTGCCAGTAGTATACAGGGTTATGGCTACACCTTC. Translating it yields CASSIQGYGYTF.